The 5 T cell receptor beta chains below all came from one sample that was sequenced in a study of CD8+ T cells in alopecia areata. Treatment denoted: oral pan-JAK inhibitor, 5-10 mg twice daily. As the sequencing template, cDNA was produced by extracting RNA and reverse transcribing it. Here immunoSEQ multiplex PCR was the method, and the copy in TCRdb shows in-frame clones only, minus some. Of roughly 190,000 clones listed, under 80% are singletons. The input for sequencing was CD4+ T cells sorted from blood, taken between weeks 49 and 50, from a patient treated with tofacitinib. The receptors were sampled from a human donor with alopecia areata.

The chain recombines TRBV6-6 with TRBJ1-2; maybe TRBD1 (5 bases). The ends were cut back, 7 bases at V and 0 bases at J, with 9 bases in the middle. Germline CDR1 and CDR2: MNHNY and SVGAGI (reference sequence). CDR3 length: 13 residues. The CDR3 nucleotides are TGTGCCAGCACCCCGGGACCTAACTATGGCTACACCTTC. Translated, it gives CASTPGPNYGYTF.

This clone was counted only a few times. This CDR3 reads CASSQRATNEQFF. The CDR3 region has the DNA TGCGCCAGCAGCCAAAGGGCCACCAATGAGCAGTTCTTC. The gene calls are TRBV4-1 and TRBJ2-1; D unclear. Per germline, CDR1 MGHRA and CDR2 YSYEKL. The CDR3 extends over 13 amino acids. The ends were cut back, 2 bases at V and 6 bases at J, with 8 bases in the middle.

The V gene is TRBV28, the J gene TRBJ1-5; tentative D call: TRBD1 (5 bases). Trimming took off 7 bases at V and 4 bases at J, with 14 bases between the two ends. From germline, CDR1 is MDHEN and CDR2 SYDVKM. CDR3 length: 14 residues. The chain's CDR3 is CASTMITGNQPQHF. As DNA, the CDR3 is TGTGCCAGCACCATGATTACAGGTAATCAGCCCCAGCATTTT.

The chain combines TRBV27 with TRBJ2-1; TRBD1 agrees at 7 bases. The CDR3 runs to 13 residues. The J segment lost 4 bases and the V segment lost 8 bases, leaving 5 bases of the junction unmatched. Germline V gene lookup returns CDR1 MNHEY and CDR2 SMNVEV (reference sequence). CDR3 bases: TGTGCCAGCCGTGGGACAGCATACAATGAGCAGTTCTTC. This codes for CASRGTAYNEQFF.

The chain is built from TRBV5-1 and TRBJ1-4, with D perhaps matching TRBD1 (5 bases). The V gene's germline CDR1 is SGHRS and CDR2 YFSETQ. CDR3 length equals 14 residues. Trimming removed 3 bases at V and 7 bases at J, with 13 bases between. The CDR3 coding sequence is TGCGCCAGCAGCTCCGGGACCGAGGGTGAAAAACTGTTTTTT. Translating it yields CASSSGTEGEKLFF.